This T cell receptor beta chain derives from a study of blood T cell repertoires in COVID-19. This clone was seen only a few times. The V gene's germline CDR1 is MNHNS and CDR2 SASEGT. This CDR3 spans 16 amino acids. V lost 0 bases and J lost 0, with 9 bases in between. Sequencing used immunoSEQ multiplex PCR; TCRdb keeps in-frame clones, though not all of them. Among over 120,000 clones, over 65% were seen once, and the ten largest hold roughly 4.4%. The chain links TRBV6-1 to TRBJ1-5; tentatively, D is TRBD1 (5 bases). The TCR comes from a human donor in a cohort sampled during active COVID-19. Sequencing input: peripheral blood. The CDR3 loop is CASSEAYGHSNQPQHF. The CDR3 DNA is TGTGCCAGCAGTGAAGCTTACGGACATAGCAATCAGCCCCAGCATTTT.